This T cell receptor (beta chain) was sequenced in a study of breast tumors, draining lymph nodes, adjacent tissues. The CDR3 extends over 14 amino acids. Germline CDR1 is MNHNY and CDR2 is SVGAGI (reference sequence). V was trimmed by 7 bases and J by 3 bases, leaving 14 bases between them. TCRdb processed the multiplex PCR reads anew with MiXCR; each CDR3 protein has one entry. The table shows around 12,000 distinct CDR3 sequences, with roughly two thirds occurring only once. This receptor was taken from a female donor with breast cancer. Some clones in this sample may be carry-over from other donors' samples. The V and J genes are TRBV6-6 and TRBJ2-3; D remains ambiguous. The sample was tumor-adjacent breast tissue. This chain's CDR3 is CASTRISKTDTQYF. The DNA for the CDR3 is TGTGCCAGCACCCGCATCTCGAAGACAGATACGCAGTATTTT.